This T cell receptor (beta chain) was recovered during a study of human T cells and chemical hapten exposure. Looking at the study overall: Patch tests put 0.01% DPC on the upper back, and the results were checked at 6 days.

This clonotype was observed at least ten times. Each CDR3 protein gets one entry after TCRdb re-called the RACE reads with MiXCR. The sample records tens of thousands of distinct CDR3 sequences, roughly 7.2% being singletons. Time point defined: pre-sensitization, week 0. This sample's treatment: therapeutic diphenylcyclopropenone sensitization with weekly scalp DPC. This specimen consisted of whole blood, obtained in connection with sensitization to the hapten diphenylcyclopropenone (DPC). This sequence originates from a woman between 45 and 60 years old with alopecia areata. Some clones in this sample may be carry-over from other donors' samples.

The DNA of the CDR3 is TGTGCCTGGAGTGTTGACGGAAATCAGCCCCAGCATTTT. Translated, it gives CAWSVDGNQPQHF. The rearrangement uses TRBV30 and TRBJ1-5; D gene uncertain. V was pared by 0 bases and J by 4 bases, with 7 bases between. The CDR3 spans 13 residues. The germline gives CDR1 GTSNPN, CDR2 SVGIG (reference sequence).